The 9 T cell receptor beta chains reported below all come from one sample, sequenced in a study of T cell responses to AZD1222 COVID-19 vaccine. Assay: immunoSEQ multiplex PCR; the TCRdb copy retains only in-frame clones and omits some. The sample lists 250,000 to 300,000 clones, roughly 93% occurring once. Material: peripheral blood, obtained 28 days after the second AZD1222 dose. These receptors came from an adult who received the AZD1222 COVID-19 vaccine.

The chain couples TRBV7-9 to TRBJ2-7, with D hard to call. Germline V gene data show CDR1 as SEHNR and CDR2 as FQNEAQ (reference sequence). V was cut by 5 bases and J by 7 bases, with 15 bases left in between. The CDR3 loop spans 13 amino acids. The CDR3 is CASSTGPWEEQYF. The CDR3, as DNA: TGTGCCAGCAGCACCGGGCCTTGGGAAGAGCAGTACTTC.

This chain joins TRBV20-1 and TRBJ2-7, with a weak D call TRBD1 (6 bases). Germline CDR1 and CDR2: DFQATT and SNEGSKA (reference sequence). This CDR3 is 13 amino acids long. Between the trimmed V and J ends, which lost 3 bases and 6 bases, there was a span of 15 bases. The CDR3 here is CSASRSVGAEQYF. CDR3 coding DNA: TGCAGTGCTAGTCGGTCTGTGGGGGCCGAGCAGTACTTC.

The table lists this clone with a count of one. The rearrangement joins TRBV28 to TRBJ2-3; D unclear. Trimming removed 7 bases at V and 2 bases at J, with 7 bases between. This CDR3 is 12 amino acids long. CDR1 and CDR2 from the germline V gene are MDHEN and SYDVKM. The CDR3 protein is CASKGYTDTQYF. The CDR3 DNA sequence: TGTGCCAGCAAAGGCTACACAGATACGCAGTATTTT.

The V call is TRBV9, the J call TRBJ2-1, with unresolved D. From germline, CDR1 is SGDLS and CDR2 YYNGEE. Trimming removed 2 bases from V and 9 bases from J, with 6 bases in between. CDR3 length equals 11 residues. The CDR3 DNA is TGTGCCAGCAGCGTCATTGGTGAGCAGTTCTTC. As protein: CASSVIGEQFF. Together with reference TRBV9 and TRBJ2-1, the CDR3 gives the full variable domain: DSGVTQTPKHLITATGQRVTLRCSPRSGDLSVYWYQQSLDQGLQFLIQYYNGEERAKGNILERFSAQQFPDLHSELNLSSLELGDSALYFCASSVIGEQFFGPGTRLTVL.

This clone was picked up a small number of times. The genes are TRBV28 and TRBJ2-7, with 9 bases fitting TRBD1. CDR1 is MDHEN and CDR2 is SYDVKM in the germline V gene. There are 15 residues in the CDR3. The ends lost 7 bases at V and 4 bases at J; junction bases unmatched: 11. The CDR3 DNA reads as TGTGCCAGCACCCGATCGGGACAGGGAGGATACGAGCAGTACTTC. Protein: CASTRSGQGGYEQYF.

DNA for the CDR3: TGTGCCAGCAGCTCGGGCGGGGGGTATCAGCCCCAGCATTTT. Its protein is CASSSGGGYQPQHF. V is TRBV7-2 and J is TRBJ1-5; tentatively, D is TRBD1 (5 bases). The ends were cut back, 4 bases at V and 5 bases at J, with 12 bases in the middle. CDR3 length: 14 amino acids. The germline gives CDR1 SGHTA, CDR2 FQGNSA.

The chain employs TRBV25-1 and TRBJ2-1, with 8 positions matching TRBD2. The CDR3 contains 15 residues. Germline V lookup: CDR1 MGHDK, CDR2 SYGVNS. Losses at the gene ends were 3 bases for V and 6 bases for J; bases not matched to a gene: 7. CDR3 residues: CASSDPGTRSNEQFF. CDR3 nucleotide sequence: TGTGCCAGCAGTGATCCCGGGACTAGGTCCAATGAGCAGTTCTTC. Drawing the rest from reference TRBV25-1 and TRBJ2-1, the complete variable domain is EADIYQTPRYLVIGTGKKITLECSQTMGHDKMYWYQQDPGMELHLIHYSYGVNSTEKGDLSSESTVSRIRTEHFPLTLESARPSHTSQYLCASSDPGTRSNEQFFGPGTRLTVL.

The V gene is TRBV28, the J gene TRBJ2-7; 7 bases align to TRBD2. Trimming cost V 8 bases and J 2 bases; bases outside gene matches: 6. This CDR3 spans 13 amino acids. Germline assignment: CDR1 MDHEN and CDR2 SYDVKM. CDR3 protein: CASLSGGAYEQYF. The CDR3 bases are TGTGCCAGCCTGTCTGGGGGGGCCTACGAGCAGTACTTC.

The rearrangement joins TRBV29-1 to TRBJ1-1; no clear D. The CDR3 has 14 residues. Per the germline V gene, CDR1 is SQVTM and CDR2 is ANQGSEA. V lost 7 bases and J 4 bases, leaving 19 bases between the germline ends. CDR3: CSAQESGRATEAFF. CDR3 sequence (DNA): TGCAGCGCCCAAGAATCGGGAAGGGCCACTGAAGCTTTCTTT. Variable domain in full (rest from reference TRBV29-1 and TRBJ1-1): SAVISQKPSRDICQRGTSLTIQCQVDSQVTMMFWYRQQPGQSLTLIATANQGSEATYESGFVIDKFPISRPNLTFSTLTVSNMSPEDSSIYLCSAQESGRATEAFFGQGTRLTVV.